This is a list of T cell receptor beta chains from one sample in a study of blood T cell repertoires in COVID-19. The data were produced by immunoSEQ multiplex PCR, yet TCRdb's version contains in-frame clones alone and is incomplete. The sample yields about 50,000 clones, about 88% seen once. The sequenced sample was peripheral blood. The receptors here all came from a human donor in a cohort sampled during active COVID-19. Each CDR3 is given with its conserved first and last residue. Size is stated for part of the rows, as once, few or many counts, or as a class when the clone is expanded.

abundance | j_gene | v_gene | CDR3aa
- | TRBJ2-5 | TRBV3-1/TRBV3-2 | CASSRRAGQETQYF
once | TRBJ2-1 | TRBV24-1 | CATLGQGPTNEQFF
- | TRBJ2-7 | TRBV29-1 | CSVETSVSEQYF
- | TRBJ1-2 | TRBV4-1 | CASSQEQGVVDYGYTF
- | TRBJ1-6 | TRBV5-1 | CASSSDRNSPLHF
- | TRBJ2-1 | TRBV11-1 | CASSFFLTGQFF
- | TRBJ2-1 | TRBV7-2 | CASSRPSFYNEQFF
- | TRBJ1-2 | TRBV30 | CAWSVFLSSGTGGYGYTF
- | TRBJ1-2 | TRBV30 | CAWRGQGIGGYTF
- | TRBJ1-1 | TRBV19 | CASSIDLLGGNTEAFF